Each of the 21 T cell receptor beta chains below was sequenced from the same sample in a study of T cells after yellow fever vaccination. TCRdb re-analysed the 5' RACE reads in MiXCR, keeping a single row per CDR3 protein. The table has hundreds of thousands of distinct CDR3 sequences, 13% seen once. Sample: PBMCs, taken on the day of the yellow fever booster vaccination. The receptors were sampled from a man aged 25-45 years who received the YFV17D yellow fever vaccine.

The CDR3 nucleotides are TGCGCCAGCAAGGAGACAGGGACCTACGAGCAGTACTTC. This sequence encodes CASKETGTYEQYF. The V gene is TRBV5-1, the J gene TRBJ2-7, with 7 bases matching TRBD1. The CDR3 is made up of 13 amino acids. Germline CDR1 SGHRS, CDR2 YFSETQ. J gave up 2 bases and V 6 bases, and 5 bases lay outside the gene matches.

This clonotype occurred a few times. This chain links TRBV15 with TRBJ2-1, with D possibly TRBD1 on 6 matching bases. The V gene's germline CDR1 is LNHNV and CDR2 YYDKDF (reference sequence). CDR3 size: 15 residues. V shed 1 base and J shed 5 bases, with 12 bases lying between them. The CDR3 protein is CATSRGDRTHNEQFF. CDR3 bases: TGTGCCACCAGCAGAGGAGACAGGACCCACAATGAGCAGTTCTTC.

This clonotype was found many times. The chain joins TRBV2 to TRBJ1-5, with D hard to call. The ends were cut back, 6 bases at V and 0 bases at J, with 3 bases in the middle. CDR1 and CDR2 (germline): SNHLY, FYNNEI. The CDR3 sequence is 12 residues long. CDR3 bases: TGTGCCAGCAGATATAGCAATCAGCCCCAGCATTTT. It specifies CASRYSNQPQHF.

The chain employs TRBV20-1 and TRBJ2-7, with D perhaps matching TRBD2 (6 bases). Germline V CDR1 and CDR2: DFQATT, SNEGSKA (reference sequence). The CDR3 runs 16 residues. The V end lost 6 bases, the J end lost 7 bases, and 28 bases lay between the germline ends. This chain's CDR3 is CSATPGGRVRTWEQYF. In DNA, the CDR3 is TGCAGTGCCACCCCCGGGGGTCGTGTTCGGACGTGGGAGCAGTACTTC.

Many counts were recorded for this clonotype. One end of the junction does not line up with germline, which may come from a read error. V and J are TRBV6-1 and TRBJ2-1, with D possibly being TRBD2 (6 bases). This CDR3 is built from 15 residues. Germline-derived CDR1 and CDR2 are MNHNS and SASEGT. The CDR3 reads CASREGGLASDEQFF. The CDR3 DNA reads TGTGCCAGCAGAGAAGGAGGTCTAGCGTCCGATGAGCAGTTCTTC.

This clonotype appeared a few times. The chain links TRBV6-5 to TRBJ2-7, with TRBD1 identical over 9 bases. Trimming cost V 4 bases and J 5 bases; bases outside gene matches: 6. In germline, CDR1 is MNHEY, CDR2 SVGAGI. This CDR3 is 14 amino acids long. The CDR3 region is CASSWDRDFDEQYF. The CDR3 bases are TGTGCCAGCAGTTGGGACAGGGACTTCGACGAGCAGTACTTC.

This clonotype was detected only a few times. V is TRBV20-1 and J is TRBJ2-3, with 12 nucleotides matching TRBD2. This CDR3 is built from 14 residues. V lost 3 bases to trimming and J lost 4 bases; unmatched junction nucleotides: 2. The germline CDR1 and CDR2 sequences are DFQATT and SNEGSKA (reference sequence). The CDR3 DNA reads TGCAGTGCTAGGACTAGCGGGGGAGCAGATACGCAGTATTTT. It translates to CSARTSGGADTQYF.

This clonotype was seen at least ten times. DNA of the CDR3: TGTGCCAGCTATAAGGGGGGACGGTCCTACGAGCAGTACTTC. It is translated as CASYKGGRSYEQYF. The V gene is TRBV28, the J gene TRBJ2-7; D possibly uses TRBD1 or TRBD2 (6 bases each). In germline, CDR1 is MDHEN, CDR2 SYDVKM. CDR3 size: 14 residues. Trimming pared 8 bases from V and 1 base from J, leaving 15 bases between.

The genes are TRBV5-1 and TRBJ2-1, with 9 bases fitting TRBD1. The length of the CDR3 is 15 residues. V lost 3 bases to trimming and J lost 2 bases; unmatched junction nucleotides: 3. The germline V gene encodes CDR1 SGHRS and CDR2 YFSETQ. The CDR3 sequence: CASSWDRVAYNEQFF. CDR3 nucleotide sequence: TGCGCCAGCAGCTGGGACAGGGTGGCCTACAATGAGCAGTTCTTC.

This clonotype was seen repeatedly, ten times or more. The chain employs TRBV6-5 and TRBJ1-4; no reliable D call. Germline V gene data show CDR1 as MNHEY and CDR2 as SVGAGI. V lost 6 bases to trimming and J lost 5 bases, with 7 bases between them. The CDR3 is made up of 12 amino acids. CDR3 sequence (DNA): TGTGCCAGCAGCGGAGAGAATGAAAAACTGTTTTTT. Its translation is CASSGENEKLFF.

This clonotype turned up a few times. The CDR3 is CASSGAGTSGANVLTF. The DNA for the CDR3 is TGTGCCAGTAGCGGGGCGGGGACCTCTGGGGCCAACGTCCTGACTTTC. The rearrangement joins TRBV19 to TRBJ2-6, with D perhaps TRBD2 (6 bases). Trimming removed 6 bases from V and 0 bases from J, with 12 bases in between. This CDR3 has 16 residues. The germline V gene encodes CDR1 LNHDA and CDR2 SQIVND (reference sequence).

This clonotype has a count of ten or more. The chain's CDR3 is CASKDRGSYEQYF. The CDR3 DNA reads TGTGCCAGCAAGGACAGGGGTTCCTACGAGCAGTACTTC. The V and J genes are TRBV28 and TRBJ2-7; 9 nucleotides match TRBD1. The CDR3 extends over 13 amino acids. The trim removed 7 bases at V and 1 base at J, leaving 2 bases unmatched. Germline V gene data show CDR1 as MDHEN and CDR2 as SYDVKM.

This clonotype has only a few counts. J is TRBJ2-7 and V is TRBV20-1, with D perhaps given as TRBD1 or TRBD2 (5 bases each). CDR3 length equals 13 residues. The germline V gene has CDR1 DFQATT and CDR2 SNEGSKA (reference sequence). Deletions cut 2 bases from V and 6 bases from J, with 14 bases between. CDR3 protein: CSARPSGRGEQYF. CDR3 coding DNA: TGCAGTGCTAGACCGTCAGGGAGAGGCGAGCAGTACTTC.

Only a few counts were recorded for this clonotype. This chain joins TRBV2 and TRBJ2-3; D ambiguous. CDR3 length: 13 residues. V lost 4 bases to trimming and J lost 4 bases, with 9 bases between them. Germline V gives CDR1 SNHLY, CDR2 FYNNEI. The CDR3 region is CASSARGPDTQYF. The CDR3 DNA sequence: TGTGCCAGCAGTGCCCGCGGACCAGATACGCAGTATTTT.

The V call is TRBV24-1, the J call TRBJ1-5; a weak D match, TRBD1 (6 bases). The CDR3 extends over 13 amino acids. Trimming shortened V by 6 bases and J by 4 bases, and 9 bases separated the two germline ends. The germline gives CDR1 KGHDR, CDR2 SFDVKD. The CDR3 nucleotides read TGTGCCACCAGTACAGGGCAGAATCAGCCCCAGCATTTT. This codes for CATSTGQNQPQHF.

The table lists this clonotype with a few counts. The chain links TRBV29-1 to TRBJ2-3; the D is unclear. Trimming left V 4 bases short and J 4 bases short, with 9 bases between. Germline V CDR1 and CDR2: SQVTM, ANQGSEA. The CDR3 sequence is 12 residues long. The CDR3 reads CSVVETSDTQYF. The CDR3 region has the DNA TGCAGCGTTGTGGAGACCTCAGATACGCAGTATTTT.

The CDR3 nucleotides read TGTGCCAGCAGCTTAGATGGGGGATTTGGGGCCAACGTCCTGACTTTC. The encoded protein is CASSLDGGFGANVLTF. The chain recombines TRBV11-2 with TRBJ2-6; either TRBD1 or TRBD2 may fit D (5 bases each). The CDR3 length is 16 residues. CDR1 is SGHAT, CDR2 FQNNGV, per germline. The V gene lost 0 bases and the J gene lost 3 bases, with 9 bases spanning the gap.

A few counts support this clonotype. The gene calls are TRBV5-1 and TRBJ2-1; TRBD2 aligns across 11 bases. The CDR3 contains 16 residues. J was trimmed by 3 bases and V by 3 bases; bases with no gene match: 5. CDR1 and CDR2 (germline): SGHRS, YFSETQ. CDR3 residues: CASSSRTSGHYNEQFF. The DNA of the CDR3 is TGCGCCAGCAGCTCCAGGACTAGCGGGCACTACAATGAGCAGTTCTTC.

The chain couples TRBV12-3 or TRBV12-4 to TRBJ2-6; 7 bases are shared with TRBD1. This CDR3 is built from 16 residues. The trim removed 5 bases at V and 2 bases at J, leaving 6 bases unmatched. CDR3 sequence reads: CASSRQGSAGANVLTF. The CDR3 coding sequence is TGTGCCAGCAGTCGACAGGGTAGCGCTGGGGCCAACGTCCTGACTTTC.

Many counts were recorded for this clonotype. The rearrangement uses TRBV7-9 and TRBJ1-5, with a tentative D call TRBD1 (5 bases). This CDR3 is 14 amino acids long. CDR1 is SEHNR, CDR2 FQNEAQ, per germline (reference sequence). The V gene lost 5 bases and the J gene lost 2 bases, with 10 bases spanning the gap. CDR3 sequence: CASSGGGGNQPQHF. CDR3 sequence (DNA): TGTGCCAGCAGCGGCGGGGGAGGCAATCAGCCCCAGCATTTT.

V gene TRBV27 combines with J gene TRBJ2-2; tentative D call: TRBD2 (5 bases). Deletions cut 4 bases from V and 7 bases from J, with 10 bases between. The length of the CDR3 is 13 residues. Germline V CDR1 and CDR2: MNHEY, SMNVEV (reference sequence). CDR3 sequence reads: CASSYEGFGELFF. The CDR3, as DNA: TGTGCCAGCAGTTATGAGGGTTTCGGGGAGCTGTTTTTT.